This T cell receptor (beta chain) was captured by sequencing in a study of T cell responses to AZD1222 COVID-19 vaccine. Libraries were prepared by immunoSEQ multiplex PCR; TCRdb keeps only in-frame clonotypes and omits some of them. Here the sample spans around 140,000 clones, nearly 90% being singletons. Material: peripheral blood, obtained 28 days after the second dose of the MenACWY control vaccine. The source of this sequence is an adult who received the MenACWY meningococcal vaccine as a control.

The CDR3 spells CASSISGTGGDEQYF. DNA of the CDR3: TGTGCCAGCAGCATTTCCGGGACTGGGGGCGACGAGCAGTACTTC. V and J are TRBV5-4 and TRBJ2-7; the D call may be TRBD1 or TRBD2 (6 bases each). Between the trimmed V and J ends, which lost 4 bases and 5 bases, there was a span of 19 bases. CDR1 is SGHNT, CDR2 YYREEE, per germline (reference sequence). There are 15 residues in the CDR3. The full variable domain, its missing parts supplied by reference TRBV5-4 and TRBJ2-7, is ETGVTQSPTHLIKTRGQQVTLRCSSQSGHNTVSWYQQALGQGPQFIFQYYREEENGRGNFPPRFSGLQFPNYSSELNVNALELDDSALYLCASSISGTGGDEQYFGPGTRLTVT.